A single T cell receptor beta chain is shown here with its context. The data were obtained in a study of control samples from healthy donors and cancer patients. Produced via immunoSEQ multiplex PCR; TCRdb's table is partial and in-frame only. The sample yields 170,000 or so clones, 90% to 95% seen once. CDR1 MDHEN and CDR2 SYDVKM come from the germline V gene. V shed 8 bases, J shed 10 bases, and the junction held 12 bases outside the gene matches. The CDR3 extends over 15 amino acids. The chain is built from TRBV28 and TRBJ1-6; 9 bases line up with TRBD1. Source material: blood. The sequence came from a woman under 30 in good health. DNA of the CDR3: TGTGCCAGCGTTTCCCAGGGACAGGGCGCCTCACCCCTCCACTTT. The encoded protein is CASVSQGQGASPLHF.